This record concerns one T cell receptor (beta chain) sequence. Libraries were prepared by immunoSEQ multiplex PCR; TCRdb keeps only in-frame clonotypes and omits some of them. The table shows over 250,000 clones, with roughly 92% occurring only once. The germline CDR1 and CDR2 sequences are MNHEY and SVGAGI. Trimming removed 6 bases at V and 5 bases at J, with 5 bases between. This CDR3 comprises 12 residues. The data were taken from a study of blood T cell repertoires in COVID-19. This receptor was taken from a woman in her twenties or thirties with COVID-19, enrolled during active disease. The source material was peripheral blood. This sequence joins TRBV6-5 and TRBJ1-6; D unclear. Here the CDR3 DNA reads TGTGCCAGCAGCCTAAATAATTCACCCCTCCACTTT. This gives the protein CASSLNNSPLHF.